The sample holds many counts of the clone carrying this T cell receptor (beta chain). Researchers amplified the TCR beta CDR3 regions from RNA transcripts. A first-round RT-PCR of the TCR CDR3 used the HTBI primer set. One entry per CDR3 protein results from TCRdb running MiXCR on the multiplex PCR reads. This table holds 450,000 to 700,000 distinct CDR3 sequences, about half found once. The sample comes from a study of T cells in Graves' hyperthyroidism and ophthalmopathy. In germline, CDR1 is SNHLY, CDR2 FYNNEI. The CDR3 has 12 amino acids. Trimming left V 5 bases short and J 1 base short, with 5 bases between.

V and J are TRBV2 and TRBJ1-1; D not resolved. The specimen was peripheral blood or thyroid tissue (not recorded which). The sequence came from a woman under 30 with Graves' hyperthyroidism. The CDR3 DNA is TGTGCCAGCAGTTACACGAACACTGAAGCTTTCTTT. Protein product: CASSYTNTEAFF.